Below are 18 T cell receptor beta chains sequenced from a single sample in a study of T cells in tuberculosis. The sample's time point: new active TB diagnosis, blood taken before or within 7 days of starting treatment. TCRdb keeps only in-frame clones here, not all; method: immunoSEQ multiplex PCR. Among tens of thousands of clones listed, about 90% were seen once. The sample was PBMCs, taken at tuberculosis diagnosis. These receptors were obtained from an adult with tuberculosis. Some clones in this sample may be carry-over from other donors' samples.

The chain uses TRBV6-6 and TRBJ1-1; 9 positions agree with TRBD1. Germline CDR1 is MNHNY and CDR2 is SVGAGI (reference sequence). This CDR3 has 15 residues. J lost 4 bases, V lost 6 bases, and 9 bases had no gene match. DNA for the CDR3: TGTGCCAGCAGCCCGTGGACAGGGGTGATCACTGAAGCTTTCTTT. Protein: CASSPWTGVITEAFF.

V usage is TRBV20-1 and J usage is TRBJ1-2; 8 nucleotides align to TRBD1. Trimming at V came to 6 bases and at J to 5 bases, leaving 2 bases not matched to a gene. The CDR3 is 11 residues long. Per the germline V gene, CDR1 is DFQATT and CDR2 is SNEGSKA (reference sequence). The CDR3 bases are TGCAGTGCATGGACAGGGTATGGCTACACCTTC. Encoded protein: CSAWTGYGYTF.

The genes are TRBV30 and TRBJ2-4, with unresolved D. V was shortened by 1 base and J by 0 bases, with 22 bases between the two germline ends. Germline V CDR1 and CDR2: GTSNPN, SVGIG (reference sequence). The CDR3 is made up of 19 amino acids. In nucleotides, the CDR3 is TGTGCCTGGAGTGGGGTAGAGGTCTTCGCACATATAGCCAAAAACATTCAGTACTTC. As protein: CAWSGVEVFAHIAKNIQYF.

The chain combines TRBV27 with TRBJ2-6; D might be TRBD2 (6 bases). Germline V lookup: CDR1 MNHEY, CDR2 SMNVEV (reference sequence). This CDR3 is 16 amino acids long. Trimming pared 3 bases from V and 3 bases from J, leaving 12 bases between. The CDR3 coding sequence is TGTGCCAGCAGTTTTGGGGGGTTATATGGGGCCAACGTCCTGACTTTC. Translation: CASSFGGLYGANVLTF. Based on the CDR3 plus reference TRBV27 and TRBJ2-6, the full variable domain is EAQVTQNPRYLITVTGKKLTVTCSQNMNHEYMSWYRQDPGLGLRQIYYSMNVEVTDKGDVPEGYKVSRKEKRNFPLILESPSPNQTSLYFCASSFGGLYGANVLTFGAGSRLTVL.

The CDR3 here is CASSVGPGRADTQYF. DNA for the CDR3: TGTGCCAGCAGTGTGGGGCCGGGGAGGGCAGATACGCAGTATTTT. The rearrangement links TRBV2 to TRBJ2-3; 7 bases align to TRBD2. CDR1 and CDR2 from the germline V gene are SNHLY and FYNNEI. The CDR3 runs 15 residues. V shed 4 bases and J 4 bases; nucleotides not matched to a gene: 8.

The chain employs TRBV5-6 and TRBJ2-7; D unresolved. The CDR3 has 12 amino acids. CDR1 is SGHDT and CDR2 is YYEEEE in the germline V gene. The ends were cut back, 0 bases at V and 7 bases at J, with 8 bases in the middle. The CDR3 sequence: CASSLAIREQYF. The CDR3 coding sequence is TGTGCCAGCAGCTTGGCAATTCGGGAGCAGTACTTC.

The chain joins TRBV7-7 to TRBJ2-1, with TRBD2 as a possible D gene (5 bases). Germline values: CDR1 SSHAT, CDR2 FNYEAQ (reference sequence). Trimming cost V 4 bases and J 5 bases, with 12 bases left between them. The CDR3 runs to 14 residues. CDR3 in amino acids: CASSSVGLNNEQFF. CDR3 nucleotides: TGTGCCAGCAGCTCCGTCGGACTCAACAATGAGCAGTTCTTC.

The gene calls are TRBV7-2 and TRBJ2-7, with 9 bases aligning to TRBD1. Trimming cost V 1 base and J 6 bases; bases outside gene matches: 10. This CDR3 is 16 amino acids long. Germline CDR1 reads SGHTA; CDR2 reads FQGNSA. This chain's CDR3 is CASSLVSRDRVGEQYF. CDR3 sequence (DNA): TGTGCCAGCAGCTTAGTGTCTCGGGACAGGGTAGGCGAGCAGTACTTC. Based on the CDR3 plus reference TRBV7-2 and TRBJ2-7, the full variable domain is GAGVSQSPSNKVTEKGKDVELRCDPISGHTALYWYRQSLGQGLEFLIYFQGNSAPDKSGLPSDRFSAERTGGSVSTLTIQRTQQEDSAVYLCASSLVSRDRVGEQYFGPGTRLTVT.

The chain joins TRBV6-1 to TRBJ1-1; D is perhaps TRBD1 (6 bases). Trimming pared 8 bases from V and 2 bases from J, leaving 12 bases between. The CDR3 is 13 amino acids. CDR1 MNHNS and CDR2 SASEGT come from the germline V gene. The CDR3 DNA reads as TGTGCCAGCTCTACAGGGAGAAACACTGAAGCTTTCTTT. It is translated as CASSTGRNTEAFF.

This clone has just one count. The chain is built from TRBV6-5 and TRBJ1-2; D ambiguous. Germline loops: CDR1 MNHEY, CDR2 SVGAGI. CDR3 length: 14 residues. V was clipped by 2 bases and J by 7 bases, with 14 bases between them. CDR3 sequence (DNA): TGTGCCAGCAGTTACCTAGTCGATAGGCTTGGCTACACCTTC. Translating gives CASSYLVDRLGYTF.

The chain links TRBV18 to TRBJ1-2; D uncertain. The V and J ends lost 3 bases and 0 bases respectively, with 11 bases between them. Looked up from germline, CDR1 is KGHSH and CDR2 is LQKENI. This CDR3 has 15 residues. The CDR3, as DNA: TGTGCCAGCTCACCGGCAGTTCATCCTAACTATGGCTACACCTTC. This translates into CASSPAVHPNYGYTF.

This sequence joins TRBV5-1 and TRBJ2-3; TRBD2 agrees at 15 bases. After removal of 3 bases from V and 4 bases from J, the junction contained 3 bases not matched to a gene. CDR1 SGHRS and CDR2 YFSETQ come from the germline V gene. The CDR3 contains 16 residues. The CDR3 is CASSSGLAGGPDTQYF. CDR3 nucleotide sequence: TGCGCCAGCAGCTCCGGACTAGCGGGGGGGCCAGATACGCAGTATTTT.

The chain recombines TRBV2 with TRBJ1-1, with D unresolved. Trimming removed 2 bases from V and 5 bases from J, with 15 bases in between. CDR1 SNHLY and CDR2 FYNNEI come from the germline V gene. The CDR3 extends over 15 amino acids. The CDR3 here is CASSEMRSGGTEAFF. The CDR3 coding sequence is TGTGCCAGCAGTGAAATGCGTAGTGGAGGGACTGAAGCTTTCTTT.

V gene TRBV10-3 combines with J gene TRBJ2-2; 7 nucleotides match TRBD1. The V gene end was trimmed by 0 bases and the J gene end by 7 bases; junction bases not matched to a gene: 5. Per the germline V gene, CDR1 is ENHRY and CDR2 is SYGVKD. The CDR3 covers 15 residues. The CDR3 region has the DNA TGTGCCATCAGTGAGTCGACTCCAGGGGGCGGGGAGCTGTTTTTT. This gives the protein CAISESTPGGGELFF.

In this sample, this clone turned up once. The V and J genes are TRBV6-6 and TRBJ1-5, with D possibly being TRBD1 (5 bases). The germline V and J ends were trimmed by 6 bases and 1 base, with 13 bases remaining between them. This CDR3 is built from 15 residues. Germline CDR1 reads MNHNY; CDR2 reads SVGAGI (reference sequence). The CDR3 region is CASRPRVGSNQPQHF. CDR3 nucleotide sequence: TGTGCCAGCAGACCCAGGGTTGGGAGCAATCAGCCCCAGCATTTT.

This rearrangement joins TRBV29-1 to TRBJ2-7, with a weak D call TRBD2 (5 bases). The CDR3 has 13 residues. Trimming cost V 4 bases and J 3 bases, with 13 bases left between them. Germline V gene data show CDR1 as SQVTM and CDR2 as ANQGSEA. CDR3 DNA: TGCAGCGTTGTCTCCAAAAGCGGCTACGAGCAGTACTTC. It yields the protein CSVVSKSGYEQYF.

This clone was found once. This rearrangement joins TRBV29-1 to TRBJ2-5, with 8 nucleotides matching TRBD1. The length of the CDR3 is 13 residues. Germline V gene lookup returns CDR1 SQVTM and CDR2 ANQGSEA. The trim removed 6 bases at V and 5 bases at J, leaving 8 bases unmatched. CDR3 coding DNA: TGCAGCGTACCCGGACAGGGCTGGGAGACCCAGTACTTC. Translated, it gives CSVPGQGWETQYF.

The rearrangement uses TRBV6-1 and TRBJ1-1; D is uncertain. The CDR3 length is 19 residues. Germline V gene data show CDR1 as MNHNS and CDR2 as SASEGT. Trimming cost V 3 bases and J 1 base, with 24 bases left between them. The CDR3 here is CASSEMGTAGKVWNTEAFF. Written as DNA, the CDR3 is TGTGCCAGCAGTGAGATGGGTACGGCGGGGAAAGTTTGGAACACTGAAGCTTTCTTT.